Listed below are T cell receptor beta chains from one sample, sequenced in a study of Ad26.COV2.S vaccination and SARS-CoV-2 variants. Generated by immunoSEQ multiplex PCR, the TCRdb table keeps only in-frame clones and is missing some. The sample includes approximately 300,000 clones, roughly 80% of them seen just once. Material: peripheral blood, obtained in a trial of Ad26.COV2.S vaccine versus placebo. The receptor set was obtained from a person between 18 and 65 years old who received the Ad26.COV2.S COVID-19 vaccine or a placebo. Both conserved end residues are part of each CDR3. The order of the fields is D gene, V gene, J gene, clone size, CDR3 protein, CDR3 DNA. A D gene is named only where the DNA matches it firmly. Clone size, where shown, is once, few, many, or a class for clones that have expanded.

TRBD1,TRBV28,TRBJ1-2,.,CASWGTGRHGYTF,TGTGCCAGCTGGGGGACAGGGAGGCATGGCTACACCTTC
.,TRBV5-1,TRBJ2-7,.,CASSFSRGYEQYF,TGCGCCAGCAGCTTTTCTCGGGGTTACGAGCAGTACTTC
TRBD2,TRBV3-1/TRBV3-2,TRBJ2-3,.,CASSQSGLAGTDTQYF,TGTGCCAGCAGCCAAAGTGGACTAGCGGGCACAGATACGCAGTATTTT
.,TRBV7-9,TRBJ1-4,.,CASSLAVGDGGPELLFF,TGTGCCAGCAGCTTGGCGGTTGGGGACGGGGGGCCAGAGTTATTGTTTTTT
.,TRBV19,TRBJ1-5,.,CASSIREANQPQHF,TGTGCCAGTAGTATCAGGGAGGCGAATCAGCCCCAGCATTTT
.,TRBV19,TRBJ2-7,once,CASSIENSYEQYF,TGTGCCAGTAGTATAGAGAACTCCTACGAGCAGTACTTC
.,TRBV30,TRBJ1-6,.,CAWSVSVEGSSPLHF,TGTGCCTGGAGTGTTTCGGTTGAGGGAAGCTCACCCCTCCACTTT
.,TRBV3-1/TRBV3-2,TRBJ1-3,.,CASSQQPITGNTIYF,TGTGCCAGCAGCCAGCAGCCTATTACAGGGAACACCATATATTTT
TRBD2,TRBV28,TRBJ2-1,few,CASGGESPPEQFF,TGTGCCAGCGGGGGGGAGTCCCCACCTGAGCAGTTCTTC
.,TRBV11-3,TRBJ1-2,once,CASSRGNYGYTF,TGTGCCAGCAGCCGGGGGAACTATGGCTACACCTTC
TRBD1,TRBV7-2,TRBJ1-2,.,CASSLTRDRGPHYGYTF,TGTGCCAGCAGCTTGACCCGGGACAGGGGGCCCCACTATGGCTACACCTTC
.,TRBV5-1,TRBJ1-1,.,CATSPPGPNTEAFF,TGCGCCACCTCCCCACCGGGGCCGAACACTGAAGCTTTCTTT
.,TRBV28,TRBJ2-3,.,CASSPRLVEGTDTQYF,TGTGCCAGCAGTCCGAGACTAGTTGAGGGCACAGATACGCAGTATTTT
TRBD1,TRBV19,TRBJ2-5,.,CASQRKTGTGGLETQYF,TGTGCCAGTCAGAGGAAAACCGGGACAGGGGGCTTGGAGACCCAGTACTTC